This TCR beta chain comes out of a study of T-cell reconstitution after alpha-beta-depleted transplantation in children. Regarding the study as a whole: About two months after transplant, alpha-beta T cells reportedly came from several hundred expanded graft clones. The authors attributed T-cell counts and diversity one year after transplant mostly to newly produced T cells. Where some patients showed high TCRbeta diversity at day 60, it came from recipient T cells and thymic progenitors that had survived.

Using unique molecular identifiers, the investigators prepared the TCRbeta library. MiXCR, applied by TCRdb to the PCR reads, yields one record per CDR3 protein. The sample contains some 6,000 distinct CDR3 sequences, about 15% of which appear only once. There are 15 residues in the CDR3. CDR1 and CDR2 from the germline V gene are SGHVS and FNYEAQ. The V and J ends lost 1 base and 7 bases respectively, with 15 bases between them. This clonotype is classed as medium-sized. No antigen is known for it. This TCR was recovered from a boy between 10 and 17 years old with acute lymphoblastic leukemia, due to receive a stem cell transplant. Sequenced here: PBMCs, sampled before TCRalphabeta/CD19-depleted stem cell transplant. The V call is TRBV7-6, the J call TRBJ2-3, with D perhaps TRBD2 (5 bases). CDR3 DNA sequence: TGTGCCAGCAGCTTAGGAGCCCCAACGGGGAATACGCAGTATTTT. Translation: CASSLGAPTGNTQYF.